Shown below are 5 T cell receptor beta chains from a single sample sequenced in a study of T cells in localized non-small cell lung cancer. Here immunoSEQ multiplex PCR was the method, and the copy in TCRdb shows in-frame clones only, minus some. Of under 35,000 clones in the sample, roughly 90% were seen once. Sample: peripheral blood, taken before any cancer treatment. The source of these receptors is a female donor at least 60 years old with stage I lung adenocarcinoma.

CDR3: CASSVWAGQGTDTQYF. The CDR3 DNA sequence: TGTGCCAGCAGCGTATGGGCAGGACAGGGCACAGATACGCAGTATTTT. The V call is TRBV9, the J call TRBJ2-3; 7 nucleotides line up with TRBD1. The CDR3 length is 16 residues. In germline, CDR1 is SGDLS, CDR2 YYNGEE. V was pared by 1 base and J by 1 base, with 6 bases of the junction left unmatched.

The chain couples TRBV30 to TRBJ2-3, with TRBD1 identical over 8 bases. The CDR3 is made up of 13 amino acids. V lost 6 bases, J lost 1 base, and 3 bases stayed unmatched. Looked up from germline, CDR1 is GTSNPN and CDR2 is SVGIG (reference sequence). The CDR3 nucleotides read TGTGCCTGCCAGGGGGCGGGCACAGATACGCAGTATTTT. The encoded protein is CACQGAGTDTQYF.

This chain joins TRBV2 and TRBJ2-2; TRBD1 might be the D (5 bases). Trimming removed 4 bases at V and 6 bases at J, with 15 bases between. Germline-derived CDR1 and CDR2 are SNHLY and FYNNEI. The length of the CDR3 is 15 residues. The CDR3 spells CASSGGQVSPGELFF. CDR3 sequence (DNA): TGTGCCAGCAGTGGGGGCCAAGTCTCTCCCGGGGAGCTGTTTTTT.

The chain recombines TRBV6-1 with TRBJ1-2; D remains unclear. This CDR3 is 12 amino acids long. Germline V lookup: CDR1 MNHNS, CDR2 SASEGT. Trimming removed 4 bases from V and 2 bases from J, with 5 bases in between. This chain's CDR3 is CASSARNYGYTF. The CDR3 nucleotides are TGTGCCAGCAGTGCCCGAAACTATGGCTACACCTTC.

The chain recombines TRBV5-1 with TRBJ1-4; D call uncertain. This CDR3 spans 14 amino acids. The V gene lost 0 bases and the J gene lost 6 bases, with 9 bases spanning the gap. From germline, CDR1 is SGHRS and CDR2 YFSETQ. The CDR3 DNA reads TGCGCCAGCAGCTTGGGAACGGGTGATGAAAAACTGTTTTTT. It codes for CASSLGTGDEKLFF.